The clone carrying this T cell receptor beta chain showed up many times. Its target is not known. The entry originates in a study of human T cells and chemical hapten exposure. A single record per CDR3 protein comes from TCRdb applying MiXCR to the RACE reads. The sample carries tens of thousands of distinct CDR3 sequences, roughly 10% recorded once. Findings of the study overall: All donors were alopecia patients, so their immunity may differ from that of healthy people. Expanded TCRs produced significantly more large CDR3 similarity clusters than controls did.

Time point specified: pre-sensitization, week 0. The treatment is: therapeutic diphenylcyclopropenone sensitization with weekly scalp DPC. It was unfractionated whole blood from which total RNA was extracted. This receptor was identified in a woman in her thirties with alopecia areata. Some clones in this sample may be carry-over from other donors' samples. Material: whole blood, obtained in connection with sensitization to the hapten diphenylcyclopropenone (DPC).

DNA of the CDR3: TGCAGTGCCGCCTTGAGTCAAGAGACCCAGTACTTC. Its translation: CSAALSQETQYF. The chain couples TRBV20-1 to TRBJ2-5, with D unresolved. The CDR3 is 12 amino acids. Trimming left V 6 bases short and J 2 bases short, with 10 bases between. CDR1 and CDR2 (germline): DFQATT, SNEGSKA (reference sequence).